Below are 5 T cell receptor beta chains sequenced from a single sample in a study of monozygotic twins with inflammatory bowel disease. From its re-call of the 5' RACE reads, TCRdb lists each CDR3 protein once, without DNA. With over 200,000 distinct CDR3 sequences in the sample, the ten largest clones hold 1.5% to 2%. The material sequenced was blood. The source is a human donor with ulcerative colitis or Crohn's disease, or a healthy co-twin of an affected twin (not recorded which).

V usage is TRBV5-1 and J usage is TRBJ2-1; the D call of TRBD2 rests on TCRdb alone, since no DNA is present to check it. In germline, CDR1 is SGHRS, CDR2 YFSETQ. The CDR3 spans 16 residues. CDR3 loop: CASREVAGGFYNEQFF.

The CDR3 region is CASSRSGGNTDTQYF. This rearrangement joins TRBV5-4 to TRBJ2-3; TCRdb reports TRBD2, a call that lacks DNA to check it against. Germline V CDR1 and CDR2: SGHNT, YYREEE (reference sequence). The CDR3 contains 15 residues. Filled out from reference TRBV5-4 and TRBJ2-3, the complete variable domain reads ETGVTQSPTHLIKTRGQQVTLRCSSQSGHNTVSWYQQALGQGPQFIFQYYREEENGRGNFPPRFSGLQFPNYSSELNVNALELDDSALYLCASSRSGGNTDTQYFGPGTRLTVL.

The chain combines TRBV9 with TRBJ2-2. CDR1 is SGDLS, CDR2 YYNGEE, per germline. The CDR3 loop spans 13 amino acids. The CDR3: CASSVADTGELFF. Filled out from reference TRBV9 and TRBJ2-2, the complete variable domain reads DSGVTQTPKHLITATGQRVTLRCSPRSGDLSVYWYQQSLDQGLQFLIQYYNGEERAKGNILERFSAQQFPDLHSELNLSSLELGDSALYFCASSVADTGELFFGEGSRLTVL.

V usage is TRBV5-4 and J usage is TRBJ2-7; TCRdb's D gene call, TRBD1, goes unchecked for lack of DNA. The CDR3 has 19 residues. Germline-derived CDR1 and CDR2 are SGHNT and YYREEE (reference sequence). The CDR3 sequence: CASSFGGAFGGLGTYEQYF.

The J gene is TRBJ2-1, the V gene TRBV20-1; there is no DNA to check the TCRdb D call of TRBD1. This CDR3 spans 12 amino acids. Germline V gene data show CDR1 as DFQATT and CDR2 as SNEGSKA (reference sequence). The CDR3 loop reads CSAYSGVVEQFF.